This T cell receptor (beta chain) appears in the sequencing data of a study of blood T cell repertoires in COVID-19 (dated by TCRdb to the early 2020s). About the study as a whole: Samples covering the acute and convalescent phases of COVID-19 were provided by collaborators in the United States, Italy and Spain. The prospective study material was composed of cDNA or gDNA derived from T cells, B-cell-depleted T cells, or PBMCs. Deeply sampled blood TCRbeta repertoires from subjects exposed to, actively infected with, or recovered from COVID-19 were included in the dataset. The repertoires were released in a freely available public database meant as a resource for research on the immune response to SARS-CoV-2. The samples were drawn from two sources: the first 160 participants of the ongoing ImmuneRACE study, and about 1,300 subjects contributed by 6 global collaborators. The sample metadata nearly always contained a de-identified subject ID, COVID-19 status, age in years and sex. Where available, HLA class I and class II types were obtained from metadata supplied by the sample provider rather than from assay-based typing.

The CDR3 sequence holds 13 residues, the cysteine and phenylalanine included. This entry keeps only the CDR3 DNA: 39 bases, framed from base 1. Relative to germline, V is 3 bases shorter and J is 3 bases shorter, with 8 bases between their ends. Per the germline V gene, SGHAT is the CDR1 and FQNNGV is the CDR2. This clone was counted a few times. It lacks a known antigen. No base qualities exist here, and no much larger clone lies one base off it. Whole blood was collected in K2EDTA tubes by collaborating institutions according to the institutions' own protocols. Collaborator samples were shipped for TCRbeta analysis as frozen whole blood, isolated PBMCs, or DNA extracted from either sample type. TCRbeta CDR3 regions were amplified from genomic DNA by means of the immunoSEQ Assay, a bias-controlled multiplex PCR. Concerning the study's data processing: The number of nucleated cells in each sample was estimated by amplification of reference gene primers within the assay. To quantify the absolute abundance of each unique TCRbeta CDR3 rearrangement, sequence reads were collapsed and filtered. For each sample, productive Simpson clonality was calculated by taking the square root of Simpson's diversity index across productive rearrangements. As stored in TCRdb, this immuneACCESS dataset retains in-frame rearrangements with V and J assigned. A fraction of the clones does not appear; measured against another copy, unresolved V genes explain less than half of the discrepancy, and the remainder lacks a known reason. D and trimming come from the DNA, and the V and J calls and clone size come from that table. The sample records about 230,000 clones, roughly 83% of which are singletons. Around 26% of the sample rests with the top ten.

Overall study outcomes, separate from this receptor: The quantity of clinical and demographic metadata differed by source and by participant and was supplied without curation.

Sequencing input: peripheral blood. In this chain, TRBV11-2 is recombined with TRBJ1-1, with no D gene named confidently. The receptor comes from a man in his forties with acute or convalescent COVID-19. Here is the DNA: TGTGCCAGCAGCTTCGACGGGTACACTGAAGCTTTCTTT. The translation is CASSFDGYTEAFF.